These T cell receptor beta chains were read from a single sample in a study of Graves' ophthalmopathy and Graves' hyperthyroidism. TCRdb re-called the multiplex PCR reads with MiXCR, one entry per CDR3 protein. The sample lists 600,000 to 650,000 distinct CDR3 sequences; about 24% were seen once. Sequenced sample: peripheral blood. These receptors all come from a woman in her late teens or twenties with stable Graves' hyperthyroidism. Some clones in this sample may be carry-over from other donors' samples. Both conserved end residues are part of each CDR3. The D gene is left open where the match is weak. Clone sizes are given selectively: once, few, many, or a class where the clone is expanded.

>TRBJ1-5|-|-|TRBV6-1
CASSEVTHQPQHF
TGTGCCAGCAGTGAAGTAACTCATCAGCCTCAGCATTTT
>TRBJ2-7|-|-|TRBV20-1
CSARSDGSYYEQYF
TGCAGTGCTAGATCGGACGGGAGTTATTACGAGCAGTACTTC
>TRBJ1-1|-|-|TRBV12-3/TRBV12-4
CASSFTLGNTEAFF
TGTGCCAGCAGTTTCACCTTGGGGAACACTGAAGCTTTCTTT
>TRBJ2-7|TRBD2|once|TRBV30
CAWRIAASGEQYF
TGTGCCTGGAGAATCGCAGCTAGCGGGGAGCAGTACTTC
>TRBJ2-5|TRBD1|few|TRBV6-1
CASTPRTGSQTQYF
TGTGCCAGCACTCCCCGGACAGGGTCACAGACCCAGTACTTC
>TRBJ1-2|-|-|TRBV20-1
CSVRTAQGYGYTF
TGCAGTGTTCGGACGGCACAGGGCTATGGCTACACCTTC
>TRBJ1-6|-|-|TRBV6-1
CASSTDILVSYNSPLHF
TGTGCCAGCAGTACAGACATCCTCGTCTCCTATAATTCACCCCTCCACTTT
>TRBJ1-1|-|many|TRBV6-4
CARTRGGRFTEAFF
TGTGCCAGAACCAGGGGAGGACGGTTCACTGAAGCTTTCTTT
>TRBJ2-2|-|-|TRBV12-3/TRBV12-4
CASRPGPDTGELFF
TGTGCCAGCAGACCCGGACCCGACACCGGGGAGCTGTTTTTT
>TRBJ1-2|-|many|TRBV12-3/TRBV12-4
CASRADRSGGGYTF
TGTGCCAGCAGGGCTGACAGGTCCGGCGGTGGCTACACCTTC
>TRBJ2-7|-|many|TRBV10-3
CAISEDRSYEQYF
TGTGCCATCAGTGAGGACAGGTCCTACGAGCAGTACTTC
>TRBJ2-2|TRBD1|many|TRBV20-1
CSARPQGRNTGELFF
TGCAGTGCTAGGCCACAGGGGCGGAACACCGGGGAGCTGTTTTTT
>TRBJ1-1|-|few|TRBV30
CAWRRHPGNTEAFF
TGTGCCTGGAGGAGACACCCGGGGAACACTGAAGCTTTCTTT
>TRBJ1-5|TRBD1|many|TRBV6-4
CASAAGTGPYSNQPQHF
TGTGCCAGCGCTGCGGGGACAGGGCCCTATAGCAATCAGCCCCAGCATTTT
>TRBJ2-7|-|many|TRBV19
CASSMVQGSSYEQYF
TGTGCCAGTAGTATGGTGCAGGGAAGCTCCTACGAGCAGTACTTC
>TRBJ2-2|-|many|TRBV5-1
CASSTDRASRELFF
TGCGCCAGCAGCACGGACCGGGCTTCCCGGGAGCTGTTTTTT
>TRBJ1-5|-|medium-sized|TRBV7-9
CASSGETTGGNQPQHF
TGTGCCAGCAGCGGTGAAACGACAGGTGGCAATCAGCCCCAGCATTTT
>TRBJ1-6|-|many|TRBV27
CASRMRGIDNSPLHF
TGTGCCAGCAGAATGCGGGGTATCGATAATTCACCCCTCCACTTT
>TRBJ1-6|-|-|TRBV6-1
CASSEQLPGLNSPLHF
TGTGCCAGCAGTGAGCAATTGCCGGGACTTAATTCACCCCTCCACTTT